Listed below are T cell receptor beta chains from one sample, sequenced in a study of blood T cell repertoires in COVID-19. Method: immunoSEQ multiplex PCR; TCRdb's copy keeps in-frame clones and lacks some. Here the sample spans about 200,000 clones, around 90% being singletons. The sequenced sample was peripheral blood. The source is a man in his forties or fifties with acute or convalescent COVID-19. The CDR3 runs from the conserved cysteine through the conserved F or W. The D gene is left open where the match is weak. A clone size is listed for some rows: how often the clone was seen (once, few, many), or a class if it is expanded.

.	TRBD2	TRBJ2-3	19	TRBV6-1	TGTGCCAGCAGTGAAAGACTAGCGGGGGGGCAAGGGAGCACAGATACGCAGTATTTT	CASSERLAGGQGSTDTQYF
.	.	TRBJ2-1	13	TRBV6-2/TRBV6-3	TGTGCCAGCAGTTACATAAGGGGGGGTGAGCAGTTCTTC	CASSYIRGGEQFF
.	.	TRBJ2-3	14	TRBV19	TGTGCCAGTAGTATAGCCCACGGGGATCATACGCAGTATTTT	CASSIAHGDHTQYF
.	.	TRBJ1-1	16	TRBV28	TGTGCCAGCCGAAAAACAGGGCTGGGTTGGAACACTGAAGCTTTCTTT	CASRKTGLGWNTEAFF
.	TRBD1	TRBJ1-5	15	TRBV10-3	TGTGCCACCCGCGCGGGACAGGATAGCAATCAGCCCCAGCATTTT	CATRAGQDSNQPQHF
.	.	TRBJ2-5	15	TRBV11-2	TGTGCCAGCAGCTCCCCGACTAGTCACCAAGAGACCCAGTACTTC	CASSSPTSHQETQYF
few	TRBD1	TRBJ1-2	13	TRBV6-5	TGTGCCAGCAGTATACAGGGGGGGAATGGCTACACCTTC	CASSIQGGNGYTF
.	.	TRBJ1-5	14	TRBV10-2	TGCGCCAGCGGGAGCACAGGGTGGGGTCAGCCCCAGCATTTT	CASGSTGWGQPQHF
.	TRBD1	TRBJ1-4	14	TRBV7-6	TGTGCCAGCAGCCAGACAGGGAGGAATGAAAAACTGTTTTTT	CASSQTGRNEKLFF
.	.	TRBJ2-7	14	TRBV18	TGTGCCAGCTCCGTGGACAGCCCTTCCTACGAGCAGTACTTC	CASSVDSPSYEQYF
.	.	TRBJ1-1	15	TRBV6-1	TGTGCCAGCAGTGAAGATCCAGGTTTGAACACTGAAGCTTTCTTT	CASSEDPGLNTEAFF
.	.	TRBJ2-1	17	TRBV11-2	TGTGCCAGCACCGGACAGGGGGCCGCTAGCGGGGGGTTTTGGCAGTTCTTC	CASTGQGAASGGFWQFF
.	TRBD1	TRBJ1-4	13	TRBV6-5	TGTGCCAGCAGGGGGACAGGGAGTGAAAAACTGTTTTTT	CASRGTGSEKLFF
.	.	TRBJ2-7	15	TRBV6-2/TRBV6-3	TGTGCCAGCAGTTACGGTGCGGCCAGCTCCTACGAGCAGTACTTC	CASSYGAASSYEQYF